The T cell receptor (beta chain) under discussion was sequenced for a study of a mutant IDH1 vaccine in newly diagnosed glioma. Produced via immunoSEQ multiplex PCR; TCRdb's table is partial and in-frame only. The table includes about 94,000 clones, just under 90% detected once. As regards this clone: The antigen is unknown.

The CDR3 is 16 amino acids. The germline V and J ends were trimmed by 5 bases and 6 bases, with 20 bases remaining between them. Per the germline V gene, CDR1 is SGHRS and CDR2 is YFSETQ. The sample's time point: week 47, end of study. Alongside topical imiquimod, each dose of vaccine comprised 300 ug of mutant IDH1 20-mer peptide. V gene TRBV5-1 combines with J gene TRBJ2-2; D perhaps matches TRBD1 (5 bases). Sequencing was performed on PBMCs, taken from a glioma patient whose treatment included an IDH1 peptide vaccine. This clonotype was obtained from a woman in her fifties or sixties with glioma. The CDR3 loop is CASRRTTERLAGELFF. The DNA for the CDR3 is TGCGCCAGCAGACGAACGACAGAGCGTTTGGCCGGGGAGCTGTTTTTT.